The source of this T cell receptor beta chain is a study of T cells in Graves' hyperthyroidism and ophthalmopathy. Background on the study: Peripheral blood sampling occurred at initial diagnosis, before any treatment.

Stable Graves' hyperthyroidism meant no ophthalmopathy progression within 18 months. Patients were excluded for uncontrolled infection, other autoimmune disease, pregnancy or lactation. The CDR3 is 13 amino acids. Germline V gene sequence: CDR1 MNHEY, CDR2 SMNVEV (reference sequence). Trimming took 3 bases from V and 6 from J, leaving 12 bases between them. From RNA transcripts, TCR beta CDR3 regions were amplified. TCR CDR3 regions were first amplified by RT-PCR with HTBI primers. One entry per CDR3 protein, called by TCRdb with MiXCR from the multiplex PCR reads. The sample consists of 350,000 to 500,000 distinct CDR3 sequences, roughly 13% of them appearing once. This clonotype was seen more than once but under ten times.

Sample: blood. The clonotype originates from a woman between 18 and 29 years old with Graves' hyperthyroidism. The chain uses TRBV27 and TRBJ2-7; D remains unclear. The CDR3: CASSFMGVGEQYF. CDR3 DNA: TGTGCCAGCAGTTTCATGGGTGTGGGCGAGCAGTACTTC.